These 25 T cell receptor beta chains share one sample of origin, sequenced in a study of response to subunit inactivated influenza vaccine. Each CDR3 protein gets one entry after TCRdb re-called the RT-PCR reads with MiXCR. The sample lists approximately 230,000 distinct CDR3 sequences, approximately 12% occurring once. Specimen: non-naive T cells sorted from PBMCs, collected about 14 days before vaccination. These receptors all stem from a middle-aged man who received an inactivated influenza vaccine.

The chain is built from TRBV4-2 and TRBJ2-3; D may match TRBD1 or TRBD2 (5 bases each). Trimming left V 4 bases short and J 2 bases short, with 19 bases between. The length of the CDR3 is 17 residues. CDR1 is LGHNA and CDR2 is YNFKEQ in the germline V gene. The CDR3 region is CASSPGLPLTNTDTQYF. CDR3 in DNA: TGTGCCAGCAGCCCGGGGCTCCCCTTGACTAACACAGATACGCAGTATTTT.

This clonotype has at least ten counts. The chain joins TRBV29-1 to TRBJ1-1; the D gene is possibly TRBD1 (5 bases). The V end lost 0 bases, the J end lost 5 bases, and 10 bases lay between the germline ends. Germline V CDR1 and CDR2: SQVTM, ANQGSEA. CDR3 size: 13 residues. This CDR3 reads CSVEDGGRTEAFF. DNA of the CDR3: TGCAGCGTTGAAGATGGGGGGAGGACTGAAGCTTTCTTT. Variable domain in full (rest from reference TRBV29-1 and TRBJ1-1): SAVISQKPSRDICQRGTSLTIQCQVDSQVTMMFWYRQQPGQSLTLIATANQGSEATYESGFVIDKFPISRPNLTFSTLTVSNMSPEDSSIYLCSVEDGGRTEAFFGQGTRLTVV.

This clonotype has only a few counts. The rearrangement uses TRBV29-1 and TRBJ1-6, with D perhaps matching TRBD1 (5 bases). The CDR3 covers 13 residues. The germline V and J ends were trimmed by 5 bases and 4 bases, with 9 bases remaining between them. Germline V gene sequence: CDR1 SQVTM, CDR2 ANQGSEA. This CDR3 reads CSVLDSYNSPLHF. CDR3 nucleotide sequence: TGCAGCGTTCTAGACAGTTATAATTCACCCCTCCACTTT.

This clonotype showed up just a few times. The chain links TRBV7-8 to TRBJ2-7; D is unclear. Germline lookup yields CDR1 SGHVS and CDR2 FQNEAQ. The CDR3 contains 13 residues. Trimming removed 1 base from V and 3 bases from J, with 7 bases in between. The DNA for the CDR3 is TGTGCCAGCAGCTTAGAAGGGCTCTACGAGCAGTACTTC. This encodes CASSLEGLYEQYF.

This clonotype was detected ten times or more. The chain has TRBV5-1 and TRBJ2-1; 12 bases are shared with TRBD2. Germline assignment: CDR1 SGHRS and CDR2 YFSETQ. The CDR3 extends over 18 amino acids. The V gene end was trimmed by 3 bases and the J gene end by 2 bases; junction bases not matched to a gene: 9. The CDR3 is CASSSVLAGGFTYNEQFF. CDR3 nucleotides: TGCGCCAGCAGCTCGGTACTAGCGGGAGGTTTCACCTACAATGAGCAGTTCTTC.

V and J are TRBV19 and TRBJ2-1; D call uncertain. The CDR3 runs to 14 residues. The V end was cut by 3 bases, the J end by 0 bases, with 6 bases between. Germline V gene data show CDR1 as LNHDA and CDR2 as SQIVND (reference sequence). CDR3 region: CASSMGSSYNEQFF. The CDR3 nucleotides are TGTGCCAGTAGTATGGGCAGCTCCTACAATGAGCAGTTCTTC.

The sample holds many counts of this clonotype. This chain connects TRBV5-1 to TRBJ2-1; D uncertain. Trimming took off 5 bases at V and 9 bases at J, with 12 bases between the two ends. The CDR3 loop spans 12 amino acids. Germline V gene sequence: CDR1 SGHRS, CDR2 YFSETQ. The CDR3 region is CASSTTLAEQFF. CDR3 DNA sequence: TGCGCCAGCAGTACGACTCTCGCTGAGCAGTTCTTC. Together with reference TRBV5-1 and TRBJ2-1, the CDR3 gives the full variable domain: KAGVTQTPRYLIKTRGQQVTLSCSPISGHRSVSWYQQTPGQGLQFLFEYFSETQRNKGNFPGRFSGRQFSNSRSEMNVSTLELGDSALYLCASSTTLAEQFFGPGTRLTVL.

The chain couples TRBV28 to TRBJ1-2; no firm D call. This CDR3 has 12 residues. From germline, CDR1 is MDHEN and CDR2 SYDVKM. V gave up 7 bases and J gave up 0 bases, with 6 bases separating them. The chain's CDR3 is CASMGSNYGYTF. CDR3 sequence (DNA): TGTGCCAGCATGGGATCTAACTATGGCTACACCTTC.

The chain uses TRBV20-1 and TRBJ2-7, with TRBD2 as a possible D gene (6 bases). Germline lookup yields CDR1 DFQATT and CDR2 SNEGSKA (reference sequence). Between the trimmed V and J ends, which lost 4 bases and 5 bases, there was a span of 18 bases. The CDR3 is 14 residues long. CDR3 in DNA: TGCAGTGCTACAGCGGCCACAACGGGGGACGAGCAGTACTTC. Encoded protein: CSATAATTGDEQYF.

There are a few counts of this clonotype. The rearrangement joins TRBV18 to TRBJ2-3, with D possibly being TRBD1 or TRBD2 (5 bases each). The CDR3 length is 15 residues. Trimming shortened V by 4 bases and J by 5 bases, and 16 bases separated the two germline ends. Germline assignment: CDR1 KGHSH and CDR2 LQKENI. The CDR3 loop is CASSLRGPTIDTQYF. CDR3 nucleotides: TGTGCCAGCTCACTTAGGGGACCAACCATAGATACGCAGTATTTT.

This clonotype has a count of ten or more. The CDR3 loop is CASSSTSGRADTQYF. In nucleotides, the CDR3 is TGTGCCAGCAGCTCGACTAGCGGGAGAGCAGATACGCAGTATTTT. The chain couples TRBV7-2 to TRBJ2-3, with 12 nucleotides matching TRBD2. V shed 4 bases, J shed 4 bases, and the junction held 3 bases outside the gene matches. The CDR3 spans 15 residues. Per germline, CDR1 SGHTA and CDR2 FQGNSA. The full variable domain, rest sourced from reference TRBV7-2 and TRBJ2-3, is GAGVSQSPSNKVTEKGKDVELRCDPISGHTALYWYRQSLGQGLEFLIYFQGNSAPDKSGLPSDRFSAERTGGSVSTLTIQRTQQEDSAVYLCASSSTSGRADTQYFGPGTRLTVL.

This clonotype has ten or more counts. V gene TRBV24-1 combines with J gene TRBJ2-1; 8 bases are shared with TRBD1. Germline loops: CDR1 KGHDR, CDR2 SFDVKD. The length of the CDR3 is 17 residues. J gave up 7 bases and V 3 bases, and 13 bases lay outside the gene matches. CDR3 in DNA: TGTGCCACCAGTGATAGGACAGGGAAGCCCGGTGGGAATGAGCAGTTCTTC. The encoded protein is CATSDRTGKPGGNEQFF.

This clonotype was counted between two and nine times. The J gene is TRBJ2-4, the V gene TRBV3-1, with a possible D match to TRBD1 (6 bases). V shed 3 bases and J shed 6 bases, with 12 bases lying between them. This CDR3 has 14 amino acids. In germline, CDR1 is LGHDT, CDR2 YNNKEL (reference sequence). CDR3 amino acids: CASSHWAGVNIQYF. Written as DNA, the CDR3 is TGTGCCAGCAGCCACTGGGCAGGGGTAAACATTCAGTACTTC.

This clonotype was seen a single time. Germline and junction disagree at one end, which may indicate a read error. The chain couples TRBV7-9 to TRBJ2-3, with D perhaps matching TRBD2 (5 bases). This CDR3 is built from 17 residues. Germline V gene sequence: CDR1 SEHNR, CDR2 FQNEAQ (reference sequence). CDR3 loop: CASNPVQRTPSTDTQDF. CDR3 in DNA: TGTGCCAGCAACCCGGTTCAGCGAACCCCTAGCACAGATACGCAGGATTTT.

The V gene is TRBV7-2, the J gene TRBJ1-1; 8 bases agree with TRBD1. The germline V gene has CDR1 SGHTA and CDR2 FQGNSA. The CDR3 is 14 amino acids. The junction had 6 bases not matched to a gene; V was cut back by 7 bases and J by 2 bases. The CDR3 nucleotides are TGTGCCAGCAAAGGACAGGGACCTAACACTGAAGCTTTCTTT. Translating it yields CASKGQGPNTEAFF.

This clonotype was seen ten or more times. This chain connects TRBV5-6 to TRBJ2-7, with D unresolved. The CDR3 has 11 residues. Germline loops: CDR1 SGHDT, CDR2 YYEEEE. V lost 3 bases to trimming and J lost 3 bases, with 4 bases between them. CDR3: CASSSYYEQYF. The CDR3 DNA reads TGTGCCAGCAGCTCGTACTACGAGCAGTACTTC.

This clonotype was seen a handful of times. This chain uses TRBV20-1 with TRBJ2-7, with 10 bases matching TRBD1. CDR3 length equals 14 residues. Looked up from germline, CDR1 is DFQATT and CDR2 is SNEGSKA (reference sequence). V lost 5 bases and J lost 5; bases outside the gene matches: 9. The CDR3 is CSALKGTGVNEQYF. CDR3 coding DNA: TGCAGTGCTCTCAAGGGGACAGGGGTAAACGAGCAGTACTTC.

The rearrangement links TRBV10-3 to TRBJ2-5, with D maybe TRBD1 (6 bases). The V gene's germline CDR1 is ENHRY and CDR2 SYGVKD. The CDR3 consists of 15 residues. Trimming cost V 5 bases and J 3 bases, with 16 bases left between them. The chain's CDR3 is CAISPDPGHKETQYF. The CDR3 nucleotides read TGTGCCATCAGTCCCGATCCGGGACATAAAGAGACCCAGTACTTC.

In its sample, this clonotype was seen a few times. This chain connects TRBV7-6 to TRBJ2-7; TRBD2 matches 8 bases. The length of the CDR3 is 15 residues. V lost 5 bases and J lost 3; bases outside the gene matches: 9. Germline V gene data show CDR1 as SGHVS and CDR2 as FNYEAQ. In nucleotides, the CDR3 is TGTGCCAGCAGCGAAGGATACGGGACTAGCTACGAGCAGTACTTC. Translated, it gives CASSEGYGTSYEQYF.

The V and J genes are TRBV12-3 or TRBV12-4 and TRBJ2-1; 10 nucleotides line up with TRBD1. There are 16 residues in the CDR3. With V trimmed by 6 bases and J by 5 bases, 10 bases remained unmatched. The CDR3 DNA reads TGTGCCAGCAGGGGAAGAACGGGACAGGGGAACAATGAGCAGTTCTTC. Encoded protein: CASRGRTGQGNNEQFF.

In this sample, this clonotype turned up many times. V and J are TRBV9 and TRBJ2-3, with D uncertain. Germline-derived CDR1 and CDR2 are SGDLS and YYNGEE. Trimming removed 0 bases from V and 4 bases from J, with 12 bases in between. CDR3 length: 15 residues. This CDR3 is CASSVGEYYPDTQYF. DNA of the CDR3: TGTGCCAGCAGCGTAGGGGAATACTACCCAGATACGCAGTATTTT.

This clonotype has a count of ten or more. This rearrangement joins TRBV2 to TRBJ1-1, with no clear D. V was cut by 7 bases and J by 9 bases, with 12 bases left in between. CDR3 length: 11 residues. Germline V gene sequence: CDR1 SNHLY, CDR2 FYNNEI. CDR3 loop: CASTEMEKAFF. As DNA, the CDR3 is TGTGCCAGCACAGAAATGGAGAAAGCTTTCTTT. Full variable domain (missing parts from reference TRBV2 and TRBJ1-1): EPEVTQTPSHQVTQMGQEVILRCVPISNHLYFYWYRQILGQKVEFLVSFYNNEISEKSEIFDDQFSVERPDGSNFTLKIRSTKLEDSAMYFCASTEMEKAFFGQGTRLTVV.

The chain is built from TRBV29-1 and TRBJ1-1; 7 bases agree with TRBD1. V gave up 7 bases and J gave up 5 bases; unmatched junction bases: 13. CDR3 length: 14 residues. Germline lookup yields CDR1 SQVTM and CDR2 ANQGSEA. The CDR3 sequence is CSALGNRGWTEAFF. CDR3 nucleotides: TGCAGCGCCCTTGGCAACAGGGGTTGGACTGAAGCTTTCTTT.

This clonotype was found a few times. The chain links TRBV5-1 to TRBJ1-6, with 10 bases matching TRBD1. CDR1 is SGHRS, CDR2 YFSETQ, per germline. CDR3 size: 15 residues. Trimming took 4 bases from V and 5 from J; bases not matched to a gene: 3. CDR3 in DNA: TGCGCCAGCAGCAGGACAGGGGGAAATAATTCACCCCTCCACTTT. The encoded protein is CASSRTGGNNSPLHF.

The CDR3 coding sequence is TGTGCCAGCAGCAGACAGGGCCAATCCTACGAGCAGTACTTC. It yields the protein CASSRQGQSYEQYF. The chain joins TRBV28 to TRBJ2-7; 7 bases map to TRBD1. The CDR3 extends over 14 amino acids. The V and J ends lost 6 bases and 1 base, in that order; junction bases with no gene match: 6. CDR1 and CDR2 (germline): MDHEN, SYDVKM.